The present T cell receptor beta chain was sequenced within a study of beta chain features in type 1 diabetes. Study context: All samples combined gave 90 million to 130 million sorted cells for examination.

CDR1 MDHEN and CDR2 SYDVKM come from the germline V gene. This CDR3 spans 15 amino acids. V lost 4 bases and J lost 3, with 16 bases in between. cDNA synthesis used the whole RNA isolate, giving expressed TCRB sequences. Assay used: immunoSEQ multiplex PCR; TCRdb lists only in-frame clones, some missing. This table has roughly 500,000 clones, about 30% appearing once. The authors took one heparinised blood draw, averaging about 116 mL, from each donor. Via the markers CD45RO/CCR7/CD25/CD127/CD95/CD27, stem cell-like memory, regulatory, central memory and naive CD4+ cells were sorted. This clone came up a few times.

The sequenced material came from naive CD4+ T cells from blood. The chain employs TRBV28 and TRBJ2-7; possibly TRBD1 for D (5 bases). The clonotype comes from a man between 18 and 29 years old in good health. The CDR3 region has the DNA TGTGCCAGCAGTTCCTACGACGACAGAGTCTACGAGCAGTACTTC. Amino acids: CASSSYDDRVYEQYF.